This TCR beta chain was sequenced for a study of T cell responses to AZD1222 COVID-19 vaccine. Broader study findings: Repertoires were sampled only after the peak T cell response.

Sequenced by immunoSEQ multiplex PCR; TCRdb stores in-frame clones only, minus some. The sample holds tens of thousands of clones, 70% to 90% seen once. Trimming shortened V by 2 bases and J by 3 bases, and 10 bases separated the two germline ends. This CDR3 is 15 amino acids long. Germline V gene sequence: CDR1 SEHNR, CDR2 FQNEAQ (reference sequence). This clone was picked up a small number of times. As yet, its antigen is unknown. The sequence was obtained from an adult who received the AZD1222 COVID-19 vaccine. Specimen: peripheral blood, collected 28 days after the second AZD1222 dose. This chain joins TRBV7-9 and TRBJ2-2; D is possibly TRBD2 (6 bases). The CDR3, as DNA: TGTGCCAGCAGCTTACTTAGCGGTTACACCGGGGAGCTGTTTTTT. Amino acid sequence: CASSLLSGYTGELFF.